This T cell receptor beta chain was recovered during a study of PD-1 blockade in classical Hodgkin lymphoma. Regarding the study as a whole: Whatever underlies the repertoire differences (possibly disease activity or prior therapy) remains undefined. Whoever responded completely had baseline diversity much like that seen in newly diagnosed patients.

Trimming took 3 bases from V and 5 from J; bases not matched to a gene: 11. Germline CDR1 reads SEHNR; CDR2 reads FQNEAQ (reference sequence). The CDR3 loop spans 17 amino acids. Sequencing was performed with immunoSEQ multiplex PCR; in TCRdb, only in-frame clones are kept and a portion is missing. Here the sample spans about 90,000 clones, approximately 90% being singletons. Regarding this clone: Its target is unknown.

Time point here: cycle 4 day 1 (C4D1), after 6 weeks of nivolumab. All trial patients relapsed after autologous stem cell transplantation. The chain couples TRBV7-9 to TRBJ1-5, with 9 bases lining up with TRBD1. This TCR derives from a human donor with classical Hodgkin lymphoma. The input for sequencing was peripheral blood mononuclear cells (PBMCs), taken before the fourth cycle of nivolumab. CDR3 sequence (DNA): TGTGCCAGCAGCTTCTCTCTGGTACAGGGGGCGGATCAGCCCCAGCATTTT. Protein: CASSFSLVQGADQPQHF.